This T cell receptor (beta chain) was observed in a study of T cells in Graves' hyperthyroidism and ophthalmopathy. Study conclusions and caveats: Ophthalmopathy could be told apart from stable hyperthyroidism with a 13 V-J model. In the blood, most expanded thyroid clonotypes above 0.001 appeared as well.

TCR beta CDR3 regions were amplified from RNA transcripts. The HTBI primer set drove a first-round RT-PCR of the TCR CDR3. TCRdb independently ran MiXCR on the multiplex PCR reads; one entry per CDR3 protein. The table includes 600,000 to 700,000 distinct CDR3 sequences, roughly 14% detected once. This clonotype occurred many times. The antigen remains undetermined. This receptor was taken from a woman in her thirties or forties with Graves' ophthalmopathy. Sequencing was performed on blood.

DNA for the CDR3: TGTGCCAGTTTCCCAGGTGGGGGGTCTCATGGCTACACCTTC. As protein: CASFPGGGSHGYTF. The chain joins TRBV6-1 to TRBJ1-2, with D maybe TRBD1 (5 bases). Germline-derived CDR1 and CDR2 are MNHNS and SASEGT. The CDR3 contains 14 residues. V was cut by 9 bases and J by 6 bases, with 20 bases left in between.